Below, one T cell receptor (beta chain) is given with its context. Its antigen is currently unknown. This sample stems from a study of early stage breast cancer tumors. At the level of the study: About 80% of the 16 invasive tumors were ER+, PR+ and HER2-.

Measured with immunoSEQ multiplex PCR; TCRdb has only the in-frame clones, and not every one. The data contain around 50,000 clones, 65% to 90% of them singletons. V was shortened by 6 bases and J by 4 bases, with 11 bases between the two germline ends. The CDR3 runs 13 residues. Germline CDR1 SEHNR, CDR2 FQNEAQ (reference sequence). The study's findings and limits: Most shared enriched TCRB sequences were commonly generated ones.

This chain links TRBV7-9 with TRBJ2-3; D is possibly TRBD1 (5 bases). The TCR was taken from a person aged 50-59 years with breast cancer. Specimen: blood. The CDR3 DNA follows: TGTGCCAGCAGGGAAGGGGCGGCAGATACGCAGTATTTT. Amino acids: CASREGAADTQYF.